This entry lists 31 T cell receptor beta chains sequenced from one sample in a study of Ad26.COV2.S vaccination and SARS-CoV-2 variants. Treatment here: 15 to 20 received Ad26.COV2.S at low or high dose, single or two shots; roughly five received placebo; per-sample allocation not given. On day 63 after the first injection, vaccine and placebo recipients gave samples. TCRdb's table, derived via immunoSEQ multiplex PCR, lists solely in-frame clones and lacks some. Found here are hundreds of thousands of clones, around 89% of them singletons; the top ten hold roughly 5%. The sequences come from peripheral blood, collected in a trial of Ad26.COV2.S vaccine versus placebo. These receptors were obtained from a person aged 18 to 65 who received the Ad26.COV2.S COVID-19 vaccine or a placebo.

V usage is TRBV5-1 and J usage is TRBJ1-2; 9 bases fit TRBD1. J lost 3 bases, V lost 0 bases, and 3 bases had no gene match. Germline V gene lookup returns CDR1 SGHRS and CDR2 YFSETQ. This CDR3 region has 15 residues. The CDR3 reads CASSLAGQGHYGYTF. For the CDR3, the DNA is TGCGCCAGCAGCTTGGCGGGACAGGGTCACTATGGCTACACCTTC.

This clone came up a few times. The chain is built from TRBV9 and TRBJ2-7; either TRBD1 or TRBD2 may fit D (7 bases each). This CDR3 contains 15 residues. The V gene's germline CDR1 is SGDLS and CDR2 YYNGEE. The V gene lost 0 bases and the J gene lost 6 bases, with 16 bases spanning the gap. DNA for the CDR3: TGTGCCAGCAGCGTAGCAGGGGGGGCGCTTTTCGAGCAGTACTTC. Translation gives CASSVAGGALFEQYF.

The chain is built from TRBV29-1 and TRBJ1-2; the match to TRBD1 covers 8 bases. CDR1 and CDR2 (germline): SQVTM, ANQGSEA. V dropped 7 bases and J dropped 4; count of bases not matched to a gene: 11. CDR3 size: 14 residues. CDR3 region: CSAATGAAVYGYTF. The CDR3 DNA follows: TGCAGCGCCGCGACAGGGGCCGCTGTCTATGGCTACACCTTC.

The chain carries TRBV27 and TRBJ1-1, with 8 bases identical to TRBD1. The V gene end was trimmed by 5 bases and the J gene end by 5 bases; junction bases not matched to a gene: 7. Germline V gene sequence: CDR1 MNHEY, CDR2 SMNVEV (reference sequence). The CDR3 consists of 14 residues. CDR3 sequence: CASSATGGWTEAFF. CDR3 DNA: TGTGCCAGCAGTGCTACAGGGGGGTGGACTGAAGCTTTCTTT.

The J gene is TRBJ2-7, the V gene TRBV9; D perhaps matches TRBD1 (6 bases). V lost 3 bases to trimming and J lost 0 bases, with 10 bases between them. The CDR3 extends over 14 amino acids. Germline CDR1 reads SGDLS; CDR2 reads YYNGEE. CDR3 region: CASSDGTTSYEQYF. The CDR3 nucleotides are TGTGCCAGCAGCGACGGGACAACCTCCTACGAGCAGTACTTC.

This chain joins TRBV18 and TRBJ2-6, with 9 nucleotides matching TRBD2. J lost 2 bases, V lost 6 bases, and 11 bases had no gene match. CDR1 KGHSH and CDR2 LQKENI come from the germline V gene. This CDR3 has 18 residues. CDR3 loop: CASSLGGLAGPGANVLTF. The CDR3 DNA reads as TGTGCCAGCTCGCTCGGAGGGCTAGCGGGACCTGGGGCCAACGTCCTGACTTTC.

The chain couples TRBV5-1 to TRBJ2-3; D call uncertain. Trimming shortened V by 3 bases and J by 2 bases, and 13 bases separated the two germline ends. CDR3 length: 15 residues. From germline, CDR1 is SGHRS and CDR2 YFSETQ. CDR3 DNA sequence: TGCGCCAGCAGCTCGACGACGACACCCACAGATACGCAGTATTTT. This gives the protein CASSSTTTPTDTQYF.

This rearrangement joins TRBV18 to TRBJ1-6; 8 nucleotides agree with TRBD1. CDR1 is KGHSH and CDR2 is LQKENI in the germline V gene. V dropped 4 bases and J dropped 12; count of bases not matched to a gene: 11. The CDR3 has 15 amino acids. The CDR3 spells CASSLTRDRNEPLHF. Written as DNA, the CDR3 is TGTGCCAGCTCACTGACGCGGGACAGGAACGAACCCCTCCACTTT.

The rearrangement uses TRBV7-8 and TRBJ2-3; 7 bases agree with TRBD1. V was clipped by 5 bases and J by 4 bases; unmatched bases: 9. The CDR3 loop spans 15 amino acids. CDR1 and CDR2 from the germline V gene are SGHVS and FQNEAQ. The DNA of the CDR3 is TGTGCCAGCAGCCCCCCGACAGGGTTCGCAGATACGCAGTATTTT. This gives the protein CASSPPTGFADTQYF.

The chain joins TRBV10-3 to TRBJ2-3; TRBD2 is a possible D gene (6 bases). Trimming cost V 4 bases and J 1 base, with 12 bases left between them. The CDR3 is 15 amino acids. Germline V gene data show CDR1 as ENHRY and CDR2 as SYGVKD. The CDR3 DNA reads as TGTGCCATCAGTGTATCGGGGGATGGCACAGATACGCAGTATTTT. Amino acids: CAISVSGDGTDTQYF.

A single count supports this clone. V usage is TRBV12-3 or TRBV12-4 and J usage is TRBJ2-3, with a tentative D call TRBD1 (5 bases). The CDR3 runs to 13 residues. Trimming stripped 5 bases from V and 6 bases from J, with 12 bases between. CDR3 in DNA: TGTGCCAGCAGTGCCACAGGCTCCGATACGCAGTATTTT. Translating it yields CASSATGSDTQYF.

CDR3 protein: CSARPRDTQYF. The CDR3 nucleotides read TGCAGTGCTAGGCCGCGGGATACGCAGTATTTT. The chain joins TRBV20-1 to TRBJ2-3; D not certain. In germline, CDR1 is DFQATT, CDR2 SNEGSKA (reference sequence). The CDR3 covers 11 residues. Trimming took off 3 bases at V and 6 bases at J, with 7 bases between the two ends.

Remarks on this clone: The same CDR3 arises from other DNA sequences in this sample as well. J is TRBJ1-1 and V is TRBV7-2; D call uncertain. Trimming stripped 1 base from V and 0 bases from J, with 3 bases between. Germline V gives CDR1 SGHTA, CDR2 FQGNSA. The CDR3 contains 13 residues. The CDR3 sequence: CASSLDMNTEAFF. CDR3 sequence (DNA): TGTGCCAGCAGCTTAGATATGAACACTGAAGCTTTCTTT.

In its sample, this clone was seen once. The V gene is TRBV27, the J gene TRBJ1-1; D might be TRBD1 (6 bases). Germline CDR1 MNHEY, CDR2 SMNVEV (reference sequence). Trimming shortened V by 0 bases and J by 0 bases, and 8 bases separated the two germline ends. This CDR3 has 15 amino acids. The CDR3 nucleotides are TGTGCCAGCAGTTTATCGGGGGCCCTGAACACTGAAGCTTTCTTT. Its translation: CASSLSGALNTEAFF.

Here the CDR3 DNA reads TGTGCCAGCAGCCTAATTACGGAGGAGCAGTACTTC. Translation gives CASSLITEEQYF. The V call is TRBV5-6, the J call TRBJ2-7; no reliable D call. Looked up from germline, CDR1 is SGHDT and CDR2 is YYEEEE. The CDR3 loop spans 12 amino acids. The germline V and J ends were trimmed by 4 bases and 7 bases, with 12 bases remaining between them.

The rearrangement uses TRBV19 and TRBJ2-7, with D perhaps matching TRBD2 (5 bases). This CDR3 comprises 12 residues. The ends were cut back, 4 bases at V and 5 bases at J, with 9 bases in the middle. CDR1 is LNHDA, CDR2 SQIVND, per germline (reference sequence). CDR3 sequence (DNA): TGTGCCAGTAGTAGGTCGGGGAACGAGCAGTACTTC. Amino acid sequence: CASSRSGNEQYF.

The chain employs TRBV10-2 and TRBJ2-1, with D possibly matching TRBD2 (5 bases). Trimming removed 10 bases at V and 8 bases at J, with 15 bases between. CDR1 and CDR2 from the germline V gene are WSHSY and SAAADI. The CDR3 extends over 12 amino acids. This CDR3 is CAISDLRDEQFF. The CDR3, as DNA: TGCGCCATCTCGGACTTGCGGGATGAGCAGTTCTTC.

The rearrangement uses TRBV15 and TRBJ1-4, with D possibly TRBD1 on 5 matching bases. The germline CDR1 and CDR2 sequences are LNHNV and YYDKDF (reference sequence). The CDR3 sequence is 13 residues long. The germline V and J ends were trimmed by 5 bases and 3 bases, with 7 bases remaining between them. This CDR3 is CATSRGANEKLFF. In nucleotides, the CDR3 is TGTGCCACCAGCCGGGGGGCTAATGAAAAACTGTTTTTT.

The chain combines TRBV19 with TRBJ2-7; D may be TRBD1 (5 bases). V gave up 5 bases and J gave up 0 bases, with 11 bases separating them. Per germline, CDR1 LNHDA and CDR2 SQIVND (reference sequence). This CDR3 has 14 residues. The CDR3 DNA is TGTGCCAGTAGTCTCCGACAGAGCTCCTACGAGCAGTACTTC. The encoded protein is CASSLRQSSYEQYF.

The chain links TRBV2 to TRBJ1-4; the match to TRBD1 covers 7 bases. J was trimmed by 2 bases and V by 5 bases; bases with no gene match: 5. Germline V CDR1 and CDR2: SNHLY, FYNNEI. This CDR3 is built from 15 residues. The CDR3 is CASSQTGLTNEKLFF. CDR3 coding DNA: TGTGCCAGCAGTCAGACAGGGTTGACTAATGAAAAACTGTTTTTT.

The V gene is TRBV4-3, the J gene TRBJ1-1; the match to TRBD1 covers 10 bases. The CDR3 is 15 residues long. V shed 2 bases, J shed 5 bases, and the junction held 5 bases outside the gene matches. CDR1 and CDR2 from the germline V gene are LGHNA and YSLEER. CDR3 region: CASSQHRTGGTEAFF. The CDR3 nucleotides read TGCGCCAGCAGCCAACACCGGACAGGGGGAACTGAAGCTTTCTTT.

This chain uses TRBV19 with TRBJ2-1; D is unresolved. V was pared by 6 bases and J by 0 bases, with 9 bases between. Germline assignment: CDR1 LNHDA and CDR2 SQIVND (reference sequence). This CDR3 has 14 residues. CDR3 DNA sequence: TGTGCCAGTAGAGACGGCGGCTCCTACAATGAGCAGTTCTTC. This sequence encodes CASRDGGSYNEQFF. Complete variable domain (other parts from reference TRBV19 and TRBJ2-1): DGGITQSPKYLFRKEGQNVTLSCEQNLNHDAMYWYRQDPGQGLRLIYYSQIVNDFQKGDIAEGYSVSREKKESFPLTVTSAQKNPTAFYLCASRDGGSYNEQFFGPGTRLTVL.

V usage is TRBV5-6 and J usage is TRBJ2-2; 10 positions match TRBD1. Per the germline V gene, CDR1 is SGHDT and CDR2 is YYEEEE. The length of the CDR3 is 16 residues. Losses at the gene ends were 4 bases for V and 4 bases for J; bases not matched to a gene: 7. The CDR3 DNA sequence: TGTGCCAGCAGCCGCGGGACAGGGGCTACCACCGGGGAGCTGTTTTTT. Amino acids: CASSRGTGATTGELFF.

This chain uses TRBV24-1 with TRBJ2-3, with 8 bases aligning to TRBD2. The CDR3 extends over 16 amino acids. With 4 bases clipped from V and 0 bases from J, the junction kept 5 bases outside the gene matches. Germline lookup yields CDR1 KGHDR and CDR2 SFDVKD. CDR3: CATSESSGPSTDTQYF. The CDR3 nucleotides read TGTGCCACCAGTGAATCTAGCGGGCCGAGCACAGATACGCAGTATTTT.

The chain employs TRBV7-8 and TRBJ2-5; D is perhaps TRBD1 (7 bases). From germline, CDR1 is SGHVS and CDR2 FQNEAQ. V gave up 1 base and J gave up 5 bases, with 17 bases separating them. The CDR3 is made up of 16 amino acids. The CDR3 sequence: CASSLGLQGGLETQYF. CDR3 nucleotides: TGTGCCAGCAGCTTAGGGCTGCAGGGGGGACTGGAGACCCAGTACTTC.

The chain uses TRBV6-6 and TRBJ1-3; no clear D. V lost 7 bases to trimming and J lost 2 bases, with 15 bases between them. CDR1 and CDR2 from the germline V gene are MNHNY and SVGAGI (reference sequence). The CDR3 is 15 amino acids. The CDR3: CASTLGGGAGNTIYF. The DNA for the CDR3 is TGTGCCAGCACCCTCGGCGGCGGCGCTGGAAACACCATATATTTT.

The gene calls are TRBV2 and TRBJ2-3; D could derive from TRBD1 or TRBD2 (5 bases each). The germline V and J ends were trimmed by 6 bases and 1 base, with 20 bases remaining between them. The germline CDR1 and CDR2 sequences are SNHLY and FYNNEI. The CDR3 runs 17 residues. CDR3 sequence reads: CASRDMTGRSGTDTQYF. The CDR3 nucleotides read TGTGCCAGCAGGGACATGACGGGGCGATCTGGCACAGATACGCAGTATTTT.

The J gene is TRBJ1-4, the V gene TRBV4-2, with 8 nucleotides matching TRBD1. V shed 0 bases, J shed 7 bases, and the junction held 16 bases outside the gene matches. Per the germline V gene, CDR1 is LGHNA and CDR2 is YNFKEQ. The CDR3 runs 19 residues. The CDR3 sequence: CASSQDSAADRGLFEKLFF. CDR3 DNA: TGTGCCAGCAGCCAAGATTCCGCGGCCGACAGGGGTCTGTTTGAAAAACTGTTTTTT.

Note on this clone: Other DNA sequences of this sample code for an identical CDR3. The CDR3 reads CASSYSRATNEKLFF. The CDR3 DNA is TGTGCCAGCAGTTACTCGCGTGCAACTAATGAAAAACTGTTTTTT. V gene TRBV6-5 combines with J gene TRBJ1-4; no clear D. The CDR3 contains 15 residues. V lost 0 bases and J 0 bases, leaving 5 bases between the germline ends. The V gene's germline CDR1 is MNHEY and CDR2 SVGAGI.

This clone was seen only once. The chain has TRBV28 and TRBJ2-2, with D unclear. The CDR3 covers 13 residues. V was trimmed by 5 bases and J by 7 bases, leaving 11 bases between them. CDR1 is MDHEN and CDR2 is SYDVKM in the germline V gene. CDR3 residues: CASSNLGGGELFF. In DNA, the CDR3 is TGTGCCAGCAGTAACTTAGGTGGCGGGGAGCTGTTTTTT.

The chain joins TRBV27 to TRBJ2-2, with 16 bases that match TRBD2. The germline gives CDR1 MNHEY, CDR2 SMNVEV (reference sequence). The CDR3 has 18 amino acids. V lost 5 bases to trimming and J lost 1 base; unmatched junction nucleotides: 4. This CDR3 reads CASSPGLAGGRNTGELFF. The CDR3 DNA reads TGTGCCAGCAGTCCGGGACTAGCGGGAGGGAGGAACACCGGGGAGCTGTTTTTT.